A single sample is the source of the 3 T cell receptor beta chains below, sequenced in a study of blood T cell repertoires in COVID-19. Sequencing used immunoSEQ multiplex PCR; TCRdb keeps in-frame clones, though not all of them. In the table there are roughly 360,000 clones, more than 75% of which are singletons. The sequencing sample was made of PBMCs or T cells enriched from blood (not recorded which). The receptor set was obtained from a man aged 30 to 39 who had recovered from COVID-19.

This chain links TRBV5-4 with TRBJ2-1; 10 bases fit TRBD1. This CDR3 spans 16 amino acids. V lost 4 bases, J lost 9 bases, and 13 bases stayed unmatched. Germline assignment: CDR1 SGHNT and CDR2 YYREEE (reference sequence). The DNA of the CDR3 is TGTGCCAGCAGCGCCACCGGGACAGGGGTATTTACTGAGCAGTTCTTC. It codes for CASSATGTGVFTEQFF.

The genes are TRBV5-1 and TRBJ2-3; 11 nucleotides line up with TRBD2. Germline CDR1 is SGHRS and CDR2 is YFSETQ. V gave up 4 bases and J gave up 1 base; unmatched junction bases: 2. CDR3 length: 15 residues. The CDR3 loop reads CASSKLAGGTDTQYF. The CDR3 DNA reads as TGCGCCAGCAGCAAACTAGCGGGGGGCACAGATACGCAGTATTTT.

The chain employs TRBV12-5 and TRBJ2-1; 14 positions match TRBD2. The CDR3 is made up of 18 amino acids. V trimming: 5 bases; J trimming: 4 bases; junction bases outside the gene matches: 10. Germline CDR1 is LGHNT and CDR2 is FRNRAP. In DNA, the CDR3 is TGTGCTAGTGGTCCTTTCGGACTAGCGGGGGGCCAGTACAATGAGCAGTTCTTC. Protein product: CASGPFGLAGGQYNEQFF.